This is a list of T cell receptor beta chains from one sample in a study of blood T cells in healthy people across ages. TCRdb reprocessed the 5' RACE reads with MiXCR, giving one entry per CDR3 protein. This table has 550,000 to 800,000 distinct CDR3 sequences, 20% to 25% appearing once. What was sequenced was blood. The receptors come from a man between 70 and 80 years old in good health. Each CDR3 is given with its conserved first and last residue. A D gene is named only where the DNA matches it firmly. Part of the rows lack a size; the others show once, few, many or a class for expanded clones.

len: 14; d_gene: TRBD1; j_gene: TRBJ1-1; v_gene: TRBV11-1; abundance: .; CDR3nt: TGTGCCACCATTCGGGACAGGGTTGGAACTGAAGCTTTCTTT; CDR3aa: CATIRDRVGTEAFF
len: 13; d_gene: .; j_gene: TRBJ2-7; v_gene: TRBV20-1; abundance: .; CDR3nt: TGCAGTGCTAGATCGCGCGGTTACTACGAGCAGTACTTC; CDR3aa: CSARSRGYYEQYF
len: 13; d_gene: .; j_gene: TRBJ1-2; v_gene: TRBV10-3; abundance: .; CDR3nt: TGTGCCATCAGTGAAGACAGTTCCTATGGCTACACCTTC; CDR3aa: CAISEDSSYGYTF
len: 15; d_gene: .; j_gene: TRBJ1-2; v_gene: TRBV7-2; abundance: .; CDR3nt: TGTGCCAGCAGCTTAGGGATAGGCTCCAACTATGGCTACACCTTC; CDR3aa: CASSLGIGSNYGYTF
len: 19; d_gene: TRBD2; j_gene: TRBJ2-2; v_gene: TRBV7-9; abundance: few; CDR3nt: TGTGCCAGCAGCTTAGTTCTGGGACTAGCGGGATTCGGCTTCGGGGAGCTGTTTTTT; CDR3aa: CASSLVLGLAGFGFGELFF
len: 16; d_gene: .; j_gene: TRBJ2-7; v_gene: TRBV3-1; abundance: .; CDR3nt: TGTGCCAGCAGCAAAATCCTGCCGGGAGAGAATAACGAGCAGTACTTC; CDR3aa: CASSKILPGENNEQYF
len: 17; d_gene: TRBD2; j_gene: TRBJ2-5; v_gene: TRBV4-1; abundance: few; CDR3nt: TGCGCCAGCAGCCAATCACTCCACAGCGGGAAAGAAGAGACCCAGTACTTC; CDR3aa: CASSQSLHSGKEETQYF
len: 15; d_gene: .; j_gene: TRBJ1-1; v_gene: TRBV7-2; abundance: few; CDR3nt: TGTGCCAGCAGCTTAACGACACCGGTAGACACTGAAGCTTTCTTT; CDR3aa: CASSLTTPVDTEAFF
len: 16; d_gene: TRBD1; j_gene: TRBJ2-5; v_gene: TRBV5-1; abundance: many; CDR3nt: TGCGCCAGCAGCTTGTCGAAGGGACAGTACCAAGAGACCCAGTACTTC; CDR3aa: CASSLSKGQYQETQYF
len: 17; d_gene: .; j_gene: TRBJ2-5; v_gene: TRBV20-1; abundance: .; CDR3nt: TGCAGTGCTAGAGATAAGGAAAGAACTAGGGGGATACAGACCCAGTACTTC; CDR3aa: CSARDKERTRGIQTQYF
len: 13; d_gene: .; j_gene: TRBJ1-2; v_gene: TRBV7-9; abundance: .; CDR3nt: TGTGCCAGCAGCTTAGCTAGACCCTTGGGCTACACCTTC; CDR3aa: CASSLARPLGYTF
len: 15; d_gene: TRBD1; j_gene: TRBJ2-7; v_gene: TRBV20-1; abundance: few; CDR3nt: TGCAGTGCTAGCCAACCCGGGACAGGGGGTTTCGAGCAGTACTTC; CDR3aa: CSASQPGTGGFEQYF
len: 14; d_gene: .; j_gene: TRBJ2-5; v_gene: TRBV7-8; abundance: few; CDR3nt: TGTGCCAGCAGCTTAGCGGGTAAAAGTCGGGAGCAGTACTTC; CDR3aa: CASSLAGKSREQYF
len: 14; d_gene: .; j_gene: TRBJ2-5; v_gene: TRBV5-5; abundance: .; CDR3nt: TGTGCCAGCAGCTTCGGGACCGCTCGGGAGACCCAGTACTTC; CDR3aa: CASSFGTARETQYF
len: 13; d_gene: .; j_gene: TRBJ2-4; v_gene: TRBV18; abundance: few; CDR3nt: TGTGCCAGCTCAGATAGTCCTGTCGCCATTCAGTACTTC; CDR3aa: CASSDSPVAIQYF
len: 12; d_gene: .; j_gene: TRBJ2-3; v_gene: TRBV29-1; abundance: .; CDR3nt: TGCAGCGTTGGTAGCGCCACAGATACGCAGTATTTT; CDR3aa: CSVGSATDTQYF
len: 15; d_gene: .; j_gene: TRBJ2-5; v_gene: TRBV7-2; abundance: many; CDR3nt: TGTGCCAGCAGCTTAGTTGCGGGGAATAAAGAGACCCAGTACTTC; CDR3aa: CASSLVAGNKETQYF
len: 13; d_gene: .; j_gene: TRBJ1-2; v_gene: TRBV28; abundance: many; CDR3nt: TGTGCCAGCAGTGCCGGGACGGACTATGGCTACACCTTC; CDR3aa: CASSAGTDYGYTF
len: 16; d_gene: TRBD1; j_gene: TRBJ1-2; v_gene: TRBV6-6; abundance: .; CDR3nt: TGTGCCAGCAGTTACCTATCCGGGACAGTTAACTATGGCTACACCTTC; CDR3aa: CASSYLSGTVNYGYTF
len: 12; d_gene: .; j_gene: TRBJ2-1; v_gene: TRBV11-2; abundance: few; CDR3nt: TGTGCCGGCTTGGACTTCTACAATGAGCAGTTCTTC; CDR3aa: CAGLDFYNEQFF
len: 15; d_gene: .; j_gene: TRBJ1-2; v_gene: TRBV11-2; abundance: .; CDR3nt: TGTGCCAGCAGCTTAGATCCGGGGGACCTGGTAGGCTACACCTTC; CDR3aa: CASSLDPGDLVGYTF
len: 13; d_gene: .; j_gene: TRBJ1-2; v_gene: TRBV7-2; abundance: .; CDR3nt: TGTGCCAGCAGCACCGGGCCTTCTGGGGGCTACACCTTC; CDR3aa: CASSTGPSGGYTF
len: 15; d_gene: .; j_gene: TRBJ2-3; v_gene: TRBV7-9; abundance: few; CDR3nt: TGTGCCAGCAGCCCACTCGGGACTAGCACAGATACGCAGTATTTT; CDR3aa: CASSPLGTSTDTQYF
len: 17; d_gene: TRBD2; j_gene: TRBJ2-7; v_gene: TRBV5-8; abundance: .; CDR3nt: TGTGCCAGCATCCTGGGATCGGGGACTAGCTTTCCGTACGAGCAGTACTTC; CDR3aa: CASILGSGTSFPYEQYF
len: 15; d_gene: TRBD2; j_gene: TRBJ2-1; v_gene: TRBV20-1; abundance: few; CDR3nt: TGCAGTGCTCCTCTAGCGGGAGGTACTTATAATGAGCAGTTCTTC; CDR3aa: CSAPLAGGTYNEQFF
len: 15; d_gene: TRBD1; j_gene: TRBJ1-5; v_gene: TRBV7-6; abundance: few; CDR3nt: TGTGCCAGCAGCTTCCGGACAGGACACAATCAGCCCCAGCATTTT; CDR3aa: CASSFRTGHNQPQHF
len: 12; d_gene: .; j_gene: TRBJ2-7; v_gene: TRBV29-1; abundance: .; CDR3nt: TGCAGCGTTGAAGATGGGAAAAACGAGCAGTACTTC; CDR3aa: CSVEDGKNEQYF
len: 15; d_gene: .; j_gene: TRBJ2-2; v_gene: TRBV5-1; abundance: .; CDR3nt: TGCGCCAGCAGCTTAACGGGAGTGGACACCGGGGAGCTGTTTTTT; CDR3aa: CASSLTGVDTGELFF
len: 12; d_gene: TRBD2; j_gene: TRBJ2-7; v_gene: TRBV6-2/TRBV6-3; abundance: .; CDR3nt: TGTGCCAGCAGTGAGACTAGCTTCGAGCAGTACTTC; CDR3aa: CASSETSFEQYF